This is a list of T cell receptor beta chains from one sample in a study of technical replicates of blood from a handful of donors. Method: immunoSEQ multiplex PCR; TCRdb's copy keeps in-frame clones and lacks some. The sample has just over 60,000 clones, roughly 86% seen once. The sequenced sample was PBMCs. Receptors originate from a human donor in good health. Some clones in this sample may be carry-over from other donors' samples. The CDR3 runs from the conserved cysteine through the conserved F or W. D genes are given only for firm matches. Not all rows give a size; the values are once, few, many and, for expanded clones, a class.

clone size: once
V gene: TRBV7-3
J gene: TRBJ2-7
D gene: -
CDR3 protein: CASSSGAPFYEQYF
CDR3 DNA: TGTGCCAGCAGCTCGGGAGCCCCCTTCTACGAGCAGTACTTC

clone size: once
V gene: TRBV7-2
J gene: TRBJ2-7
D gene: -
CDR3 protein: CASSFSYLPDEQYF
CDR3 DNA: TGTGCCAGCAGCTTTTCGTACCTCCCGGACGAGCAGTACTTC

clone size: few
V gene: TRBV6-5
J gene: TRBJ2-1
D gene: -
CDR3 protein: CASRRGLEAEQFF
CDR3 DNA: TGTGCCAGCAGGCGGGGTCTGGAGGCTGAGCAGTTCTTC

clone size: -
V gene: TRBV4-3
J gene: TRBJ1-1
D gene: -
CDR3 protein: CASSQDRSNTEAFF
CDR3 DNA: TGCGCCAGCAGCCAAGATCGGTCGAACACTGAAGCTTTCTTT

clone size: -
V gene: TRBV11-2
J gene: TRBJ2-7
D gene: -
CDR3 protein: CASAVARLYEQYF
CDR3 DNA: TGTGCCAGCGCAGTCGCGCGACTCTACGAGCAGTACTTC

clone size: -
V gene: TRBV4-2
J gene: TRBJ2-7
D gene: TRBD2
CDR3 protein: CASRTSGSSYEQYF
CDR3 DNA: TGTGCCAGCAGGACTAGCGGAAGCTCCTACGAGCAGTACTTC

clone size: -
V gene: TRBV27
J gene: TRBJ2-6
D gene: TRBD1
CDR3 protein: CASSLATGAAGANVLTF
CDR3 DNA: TGTGCCAGCAGTTTAGCAACAGGGGCTGCTGGGGCCAACGTCCTGACTTTC

clone size: -
V gene: TRBV6-5
J gene: TRBJ1-6
D gene: TRBD1
CDR3 protein: CASSLDRGSYNSPLHF
CDR3 DNA: TGTGCCAGCAGTTTGGACAGGGGCAGCTATAATTCACCCCTCCACTTT

clone size: -
V gene: TRBV7-3
J gene: TRBJ2-3
D gene: -
CDR3 protein: CASSLTLLDTQYF
CDR3 DNA: TGTGCCAGCAGCTTAACACTCCTAGATACGCAGTATTTT

clone size: -
V gene: TRBV7-6
J gene: TRBJ2-1
D gene: TRBD2
CDR3 protein: CASRGLAGGGASSYNEQFF
CDR3 DNA: TGTGCCAGCAGAGGCTTAGCGGGAGGGGGCGCCAGCTCCTACAATGAGCAGTTCTTC

clone size: -
V gene: TRBV10-3
J gene: TRBJ1-3
D gene: -
CDR3 protein: CAISESNRGLLSGNTIYF
CDR3 DNA: TGTGCCATCAGTGAGTCGAATAGGGGACTTCTCTCTGGAAACACCATATATTTT

clone size: -
V gene: TRBV5-1
J gene: TRBJ2-5
D gene: TRBD1
CDR3 protein: CASSLADRGFSETQYF
CDR3 DNA: TGCGCCAGCAGCTTGGCGGACAGGGGGTTTTCGGAGACCCAGTACTTC

clone size: -
V gene: TRBV28
J gene: TRBJ1-1
D gene: TRBD1
CDR3 protein: CASSPGQPNTEAFF
CDR3 DNA: TGTGCCAGCAGCCCGGGACAGCCGAACACTGAAGCTTTCTTT

clone size: -
V gene: TRBV7-9
J gene: TRBJ1-1
D gene: -
CDR3 protein: CASSLFLTGFEAFF
CDR3 DNA: TGTGCCAGCAGCTTGTTTCTAACAGGTTTCGAAGCTTTCTTT

clone size: few
V gene: TRBV5-1
J gene: TRBJ2-7
D gene: TRBD1
CDR3 protein: CASSKTGGTGTYEQYF
CDR3 DNA: TGCGCCAGCAGCAAGACAGGGGGGACGGGGACCTACGAGCAGTACTTC

clone size: -
V gene: TRBV11-1
J gene: TRBJ1-2
D gene: -
CDR3 protein: CASSLEGTMNYGYTF
CDR3 DNA: TGTGCCAGCAGCTTAGAAGGGACAATGAACTATGGCTACACCTTC

clone size: -
V gene: TRBV7-2
J gene: TRBJ2-7
D gene: TRBD2
CDR3 protein: CASSMRTSGEYEQYF
CDR3 DNA: TGTGCCAGCAGCATGAGGACTAGCGGGGAATACGAGCAGTACTTC

clone size: -
V gene: TRBV9
J gene: TRBJ2-7
D gene: TRBD1
CDR3 protein: CASSVATTGARNEQYF
CDR3 DNA: TGTGCCAGCAGCGTAGCTACGACAGGGGCTAGGAACGAGCAGTACTTC

clone size: few
V gene: TRBV4-3
J gene: TRBJ1-1
D gene: -
CDR3 protein: CASSQDTGLNTEAFF
CDR3 DNA: TGCGCCAGCAGCCAAGACACAGGCTTAAACACTGAAGCTTTCTTT

clone size: -
V gene: TRBV29-1
J gene: TRBJ1-2
D gene: -
CDR3 protein: CSVAVSQQNYGYTF
CDR3 DNA: TGCAGCGTCGCCGTGTCACAACAGAACTATGGCTACACCTTC

clone size: -
V gene: TRBV2
J gene: TRBJ2-1
D gene: TRBD1
CDR3 protein: CASRGTGSNNEQFF
CDR3 DNA: TGTGCCAGCAGAGGGACAGGGAGCAACAATGAGCAGTTCTTC

clone size: -
V gene: TRBV6-1
J gene: TRBJ2-7
D gene: TRBD2
CDR3 protein: CASSEGQRGIEQYF
CDR3 DNA: TGTGCCAGCAGTGAGGGTCAGCGGGGGATCGAGCAGTACTTC

clone size: -
V gene: TRBV7-2
J gene: TRBJ2-7
D gene: TRBD2
CDR3 protein: CASSSTSGSWSYEQYF
CDR3 DNA: TGTGCCAGCAGCTCGACTAGCGGGAGTTGGTCCTACGAGCAGTACTTC

clone size: -
V gene: TRBV7-9
J gene: TRBJ1-1
D gene: -
CDR3 protein: CASRPKRREKRNTEAFF
CDR3 DNA: TGTGCCAGCAGACCCAAACGCAGGGAAAAACGAAACACTGAAGCTTTCTTT

clone size: -
V gene: TRBV10-3
J gene: TRBJ1-1
D gene: -
CDR3 protein: CAIDGGQNTEAFF
CDR3 DNA: TGTGCCATAGACGGGGGGCAGAACACTGAAGCTTTCTTT

clone size: -
V gene: TRBV7-6
J gene: TRBJ2-7
D gene: TRBD1
CDR3 protein: CASSQGTGGLNYEQYF
CDR3 DNA: TGTGCCAGCAGCCAAGGGACAGGGGGCCTTAACTACGAGCAGTACTTC